Shown below are 10 T cell receptor beta chains from a single sample sequenced in a study of shared clonotypes between healthy human individuals. Sequencing was performed with immunoSEQ multiplex PCR; in TCRdb, only in-frame clones are kept and a portion is missing. The table records about 690,000 clones, 90% of them present only once. Sequencing used memory CD8+ T cells from PBMCs. As to subset: CD45RO+ cells pooled with CCR7-negative TemRA cells. These receptors originate from a man in his late teens or twenties in good health. Some clones in this sample may be carry-over from other donors' samples.

The rearrangement joins TRBV6-5 to TRBJ1-2; D ambiguous. From germline, CDR1 is MNHEY and CDR2 SVGAGI. The CDR3 consists of 14 residues. Trimming took 7 bases from V and 0 from J, leaving 12 bases between them. The CDR3 region is CASTGWTSNYGYTF. CDR3 coding DNA: TGTGCCAGCACCGGATGGACCTCTAACTATGGCTACACCTTC.

This clone was counted a single time. This sequence joins TRBV21-1 and TRBJ2-5. TRBV21-1 is marked as a pseudogene. The CDR3 runs 18 residues. The CDR3 here is CASSKVRTRHVEKETQYF. As DNA, the CDR3 is TGTGCCAGCAGCAAAGTTAGGACGAGGCACGTAGAAAAAGAGACCCAGTACTTC.

The V call is TRBV2, the J call TRBJ2-1; D is perhaps TRBD1 (5 bases). The CDR3 runs to 15 residues. The V and J ends lost 3 bases and 2 bases respectively, with 11 bases between them. Germline CDR1 SNHLY, CDR2 FYNNEI. This CDR3 is CASSDSYRTYNEQFF. CDR3 nucleotide sequence: TGTGCCAGCAGTGATAGCTACAGGACCTACAATGAGCAGTTCTTC.

This clone was picked up a small number of times. The chain uses TRBV28 and TRBJ2-7; D is perhaps TRBD1 (6 bases). V lost 6 bases, J lost 4 bases, and 16 bases lay in between. Germline V gene lookup returns CDR1 MDHEN and CDR2 SYDVKM. CDR3 length: 14 residues. Here the CDR3 reads CASRWITGSYEQYF. CDR3 coding DNA: TGTGCCAGCAGATGGATTACAGGGAGTTACGAGCAGTACTTC.

The chain couples TRBV4-3 to TRBJ2-1, with TRBD2 identical over 11 bases. This CDR3 region has 18 residues. The V and J ends lost 4 bases and 3 bases, in that order; junction bases with no gene match: 11. Looked up from germline, CDR1 is LGHNA and CDR2 is YSLEER. CDR3 residues: CASSPGTSGLVLYNEQFF. Here the CDR3 DNA reads TGCGCCAGCAGCCCCGGGACTAGCGGACTTGTCCTCTACAATGAGCAGTTCTTC.

This chain uses TRBV27 with TRBJ1-2, with 8 bases identical to TRBD1. Unmatched junction bases numbered 10, after V lost 0 bases and J lost 7 bases. There are 16 residues in the CDR3. Germline CDR1 is MNHEY and CDR2 is SMNVEV (reference sequence). This CDR3 reads CASSLSIGDRSFGYTF. In DNA form, the CDR3 reads TGTGCCAGCAGTTTATCGATCGGGGACAGGTCTTTTGGCTACACCTTC.

The chain is built from TRBV19 and TRBJ2-7; D is ambiguous. Germline-derived CDR1 and CDR2 are LNHDA and SQIVND (reference sequence). Trimming shortened V by 3 bases and J by 4 bases, and 13 bases separated the two germline ends. There are 14 residues in the CDR3. The DNA for the CDR3 is TGTGCCAGTAGTATGAGAGGACCGCCTTACGAGCAGTACTTC. It translates to CASSMRGPPYEQYF.

The J gene is TRBJ1-3, the V gene TRBV4-1; 7 bases map to TRBD1. This CDR3 has 17 residues. In germline, CDR1 is MGHRA, CDR2 YSYEKL. V lost 0 bases and J lost 4; bases outside the gene matches: 9. The CDR3 sequence: CASSQDATGLGGNTIYF. The DNA for the CDR3 is TGCGCCAGCAGCCAAGATGCGACAGGGCTAGGAGGAAACACCATATATTTT.

This clone was found once. J is TRBJ2-2 and V is TRBV7-2, with a weak D call TRBD2 (6 bases). V lost 3 bases to trimming and J lost 2 bases, with 7 bases between them. The CDR3 length is 14 residues. Germline V gives CDR1 SGHTA, CDR2 FQGNSA. The CDR3, as DNA: TGTGCCAGCAGCTTCGGGGGTAACACCGGGGAGCTGTTTTTT. It codes for CASSFGGNTGELFF.

The genes are TRBV4-1 and TRBJ2-1; D possibly uses TRBD1 or TRBD2 (6 bases each). The CDR3 spans 14 residues. The V gene lost 0 bases and the J gene lost 6 bases, with 9 bases spanning the gap. CDR1 and CDR2 from the germline V gene are MGHRA and YSYEKL. The CDR3, as DNA: TGCGCCAGCAGCCAAGAAGGAGGGGGCAATGAGCAGTTCTTC. Its protein is CASSQEGGGNEQFF.